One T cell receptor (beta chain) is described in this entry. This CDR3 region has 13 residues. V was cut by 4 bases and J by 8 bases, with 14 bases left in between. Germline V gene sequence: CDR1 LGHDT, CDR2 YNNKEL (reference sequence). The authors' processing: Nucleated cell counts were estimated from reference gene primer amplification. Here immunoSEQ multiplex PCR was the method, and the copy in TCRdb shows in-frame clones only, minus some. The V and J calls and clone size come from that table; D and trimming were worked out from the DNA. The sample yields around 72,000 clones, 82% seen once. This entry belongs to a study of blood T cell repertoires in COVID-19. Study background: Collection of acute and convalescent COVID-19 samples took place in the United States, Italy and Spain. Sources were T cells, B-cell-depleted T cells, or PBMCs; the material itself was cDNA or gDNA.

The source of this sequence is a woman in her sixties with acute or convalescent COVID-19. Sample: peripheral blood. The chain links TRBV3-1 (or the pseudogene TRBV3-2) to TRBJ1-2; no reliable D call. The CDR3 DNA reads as TGTGCCAGCAGCCTGTCTTCAAGAGGGGGCTACACCTTC. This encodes CASSLSSRGGYTF.